This T cell receptor beta chain was identified in a study of T-cell memory formation after mild COVID-19. About the study: TCR clusters were mostly donor specific. Study-wide points: Clones that contracted clustered mainly in CM and EM if CD4+ and in EMRA if CD8+.

TCRdb used MiXCR to reprocess the 5' RACE reads, holding one entry per CDR3 protein. The sample has about 170,000 distinct CDR3 sequences, approximately 12% seen once. Turning to this clonotype: Antigen specificity is unknown.

CDR3 length: 15 residues. Germline values: CDR1 SGHKS, CDR2 YYEKEE (reference sequence). The V gene end was trimmed by 5 bases and the J gene end by 1 base; junction bases not matched to a gene: 4. Sequencing was done on a sample of PBMCs or a T cell subset sorted from them (not recorded which). This TCR came from a man younger than 35 who had mild COVID-19 (a few samples of this study predate the infection). Cell type and time point are not known. The chain joins TRBV5-5 to TRBJ1-5; the match to TRBD1 covers 9 bases. The CDR3 loop is CASSTTGGSNQPQHF. The CDR3 nucleotides are TGTGCCAGCAGTACGACAGGGGGAAGCAATCAGCCCCAGCATTTT.